This TCR beta chain was captured by sequencing in a study of T cell repertoires in cytomegalovirus infection. Study background: Well-studied HLA-B-restricted epitopes and recently identified HLA-C-restricted epitopes of CMV were both used in the study. Public TCR beta signatures were indicative of both CMV infection and a matching HLA type.

Broader study findings: Summed public TCR beta family frequency identified CMV carriers bearing the relevant HLA. In two of eight donors, the top clonotype was HLA-C-restricted CMV-specific.

The CDR3 is made up of 13 amino acids. Trimming shortened V by 10 bases and J by 3 bases, and 10 bases separated the two germline ends. TCRdb re-analysed the reads in MiXCR, keeping a single row per CDR3 protein. In the table there are approximately 390,000 distinct CDR3 sequences, about 35% of which are singletons. Notes on this clonotype: Its antigen is unknown.

The sequenced sample was cultured PBMCs, obtained from culture after CMV antigen stimulation. The TCR was taken from a human donor in good health (CMV status not recorded). Some clones in this sample may be carry-over from other donors' samples. The rearrangement joins TRBV12-3 or TRBV12-4 to TRBJ2-6, with no clear D. CDR3 nucleotide sequence: TGTGCCACTCCGGCCGGTGGGGCCAACGTCCTGACTTTC. It specifies CATPAGGANVLTF.